These 27 T cell receptor beta chains were all obtained from the same sample, sequenced in a study of blood T cells in healthy people across ages. Primed by a sample-barcoded 5' primer and a J-beta primer mix, a second PCR proceeded for about 7 to 11 cycles. TCRdb called the 5' RACE reads again in MiXCR, with one record for every CDR3 protein. This table has roughly 730,000 distinct CDR3 sequences, around 50% appearing once. Sequenced input: blood. These receptors all come from a man aged 35 to 55 in good health.

This clonotype was seen more than once but under ten times. This sequence joins TRBV16 and TRBJ1-6, with 9 bases identical to TRBD1. The germline gives CDR1 KGHSY, CDR2 FQNENV. V was pared by 2 bases and J by 8 bases, with 1 base of the junction left unmatched. The CDR3 extends over 14 amino acids. CDR3 in DNA: TGTGCCAGCAGCCAAGGACAGGGGTATTCACCCCTCCACTTT. Encoded protein: CASSQGQGYSPLHF. The full variable domain, completed using reference TRBV16 and TRBJ1-6, is GEEVAQTPKHLVRGEGQKAKLYCAPIKGHSYVFWYQQVLKNEFKFLISFQNENVFDETGMPKERFSAKCLPNSPCSLEIQATKLEDSAVYFCASSQGQGYSPLHFGNGTRLTVT.

V is TRBV5-1 and J is TRBJ2-3; D remains ambiguous. Germline CDR1 reads SGHRS; CDR2 reads YFSETQ. The germline V and J ends were trimmed by 0 bases and 2 bases, with 13 bases remaining between them. CDR3 length equals 16 residues. The DNA for the CDR3 is TGCGCCAGCAGCTTGGCAGGTTGCGCACTCACAGATACGCAGTATTTT. It encodes CASSLAGCALTDTQYF.

The chain carries TRBV29-1 and TRBJ2-1; D not resolved. Germline V CDR1 and CDR2: SQVTM, ANQGSEA. V shed 2 bases and J shed 3 bases, with 11 bases lying between them. CDR3 length: 14 amino acids. The chain's CDR3 is CSVEWSASYNEQFF. For the CDR3, the DNA is TGCAGCGTTGAATGGTCAGCTAGCTACAATGAGCAGTTCTTC.

CDR3 in DNA: TGTGCCAGCAGTTATCAACCTCTAGCGAGCTCCTACAATGAGCAGTTCTTC. The encoded protein is CASSYQPLASSYNEQFF. The chain couples TRBV6-2 or TRBV6-3 to TRBJ2-1; D perhaps matches TRBD2 (6 bases). The CDR3 extends over 17 amino acids. V was pared by 3 bases and J by 0 bases, with 15 bases between. Germline V CDR1 and CDR2: MNHEY, SVGEGT.

The count of this clonotype is one. The chain employs TRBV5-1 and TRBJ2-1; TRBD1 aligns across 7 bases. The CDR3 is 18 amino acids. Germline V lookup: CDR1 SGHRS, CDR2 YFSETQ. V lost 5 bases to trimming and J lost 2 bases; unmatched junction nucleotides: 16. The CDR3 here is CASRPGQGGTFTYNEQFF. CDR3 DNA: TGCGCCAGCAGACCAGGACAAGGGGGCACCTTTACCTACAATGAGCAGTTCTTC.

The V and J genes are TRBV29-1 and TRBJ1-2, with D unclear. CDR3 length: 12 amino acids. The germline V gene encodes CDR1 SQVTM and CDR2 ANQGSEA. V was pared by 3 bases and J by 0 bases, with 5 bases between. The CDR3 nucleotides read TGCAGCGTTGAGCCCCCTAACTATGGCTACACCTTC. Translated: CSVEPPNYGYTF.

The chain recombines TRBV28 with TRBJ1-2; 7 bases map to TRBD1. V lost 8 bases to trimming and J lost 1 base; unmatched junction nucleotides: 10. The germline CDR1 and CDR2 sequences are MDHEN and SYDVKM. The length of the CDR3 is 15 residues. CDR3 protein: CASQPGQRYNYGYTF. The CDR3 nucleotides are TGTGCCAGCCAACCGGGACAGCGTTATAACTATGGCTACACCTTC.

The chain has TRBV2 and TRBJ2-3; 8 bases match TRBD2. The V segment lost 6 bases and the J segment 4 bases; nucleotides outside the gene matches: 15. There are 17 residues in the CDR3. The germline CDR1 and CDR2 sequences are SNHLY and FYNNEI. Written as DNA, the CDR3 is TGTGCCAGCAGCTATATGGGCGGGGGGCCCCGTTCAGATACGCAGTATTTT. Its protein product is CASSYMGGGPRSDTQYF.

The chain has TRBV5-1 and TRBJ1-2; 8 nucleotides line up with TRBD1. The length of the CDR3 is 17 residues. After removal of 2 bases from V and 1 base from J, the junction contained 10 bases not matched to a gene. Germline CDR1 SGHRS, CDR2 YFSETQ. The chain's CDR3 is CASSLGTGGKFNYGYTF. The CDR3 region has the DNA TGCGCCAGCAGCTTAGGGACAGGAGGGAAATTTAACTATGGCTACACCTTC. Filled out from reference TRBV5-1 and TRBJ1-2, the complete variable domain reads KAGVTQTPRYLIKTRGQQVTLSCSPISGHRSVSWYQQTPGQGLQFLFEYFSETQRNKGNFPGRFSGRQFSNSRSEMNVSTLELGDSALYLCASSLGTGGKFNYGYTFGSGTRLTVV.

This clonotype was seen a few times. The genes are TRBV7-6 and TRBJ1-2; D uncertain. The CDR3 covers 12 residues. V lost 7 bases to trimming and J lost 5 bases, with 11 bases between them. Germline V CDR1 and CDR2: SGHVS, FNYEAQ. This CDR3 is CASTSLGYGYTF. The CDR3 DNA sequence: TGTGCCAGCACCTCATTGGGGTATGGCTACACCTTC.

V gene TRBV20-1 combines with J gene TRBJ2-3; no clear D. CDR3 length equals 13 residues. Germline CDR1 is DFQATT and CDR2 is SNEGSKA (reference sequence). V was cut by 2 bases and J by 1 base, with 7 bases left in between. The CDR3 here is CSARYVGTDTQYF. The CDR3 DNA follows: TGCAGTGCTAGATACGTCGGCACAGATACGCAGTATTTT.

The chain recombines TRBV10-3 with TRBJ2-3, with 12 bases that match TRBD2. CDR3 size: 15 residues. Germline CDR1 ENHRY, CDR2 SYGVKD. The ends lost 8 bases at V and 3 bases at J; junction bases unmatched: 6. The CDR3 region has the DNA TGTGCCATCGGTCGACTAGCGGGAGATACAGATACGCAGTATTTT. Amino acid sequence: CAIGRLAGDTDTQYF.

This clonotype occurred a few times. The chain couples TRBV4-3 to TRBJ2-7; 8 bases align to TRBD2. Germline V lookup: CDR1 LGHNA, CDR2 YSLEER. The CDR3 spans 15 residues. Trimming cost V 0 bases and J 2 bases; bases outside gene matches: 3. The CDR3 sequence is CASSQDLSGAYEQYF. As DNA, the CDR3 is TGCGCCAGCAGCCAAGATCTTAGCGGGGCCTACGAGCAGTACTTC.

This clonotype was observed a few times. The J gene is TRBJ2-6, the V gene TRBV28, with a possible D match to TRBD1 (6 bases). The CDR3 covers 15 residues. Germline-derived CDR1 and CDR2 are MDHEN and SYDVKM. Trimming cost V 5 bases and J 1 base, with 9 bases left between them. The CDR3 DNA is TGTGCCAGCAGTGAGGGGGTTTCTGGGGCCAACGTCCTGACTTTC. It specifies CASSEGVSGANVLTF.

V gene TRBV15 combines with J gene TRBJ2-2; perhaps TRBD2 as D (6 bases). Per germline, CDR1 LNHNV and CDR2 YYDKDF (reference sequence). This CDR3 region has 16 residues. V gave up 0 bases and J gave up 5 bases, with 13 bases separating them. As DNA, the CDR3 is TGTGCCACCAGCAGAGATCGGGGGAGGAGGACCGGGGAGCTGTTTTTT. Translated: CATSRDRGRRTGELFF.

The chain uses TRBV2 and TRBJ2-7, with 7 bases lining up with TRBD1. Trimming removed 7 bases from V and 3 bases from J; junction bases left unmatched: 6. Germline CDR1 is SNHLY and CDR2 is FYNNEI. The CDR3 extends over 13 amino acids. CDR3 sequence: CASKQTGFYEQYF. The DNA of the CDR3 is TGTGCCAGCAAACAGACAGGGTTCTACGAGCAGTACTTC.

This clonotype showed up just a few times. The chain recombines TRBV11-1 with TRBJ2-3, with D tentatively TRBD1 or TRBD2 (5 bases each). The V gene lost 3 bases and the J gene lost 2 bases, with 15 bases spanning the gap. The CDR3 spans 16 residues. Germline loops: CDR1 SGHAT, CDR2 FQDESV (reference sequence). CDR3 nucleotide sequence: TGTGCCAGCAGCTTCGTGACGGGGCCCCACACAGATACGCAGTATTTT. Protein sequence: CASSFVTGPHTDTQYF.

The count of this clonotype is one. The chain is built from TRBV9 and TRBJ2-3; 7 nucleotides agree with TRBD1. V dropped 3 bases and J dropped 5; count of bases not matched to a gene: 3. The CDR3 extends over 13 amino acids. Germline-derived CDR1 and CDR2 are SGDLS and YYNGEE. The CDR3 DNA is TGTGCCAGCAGCGGGTACAGGGGAGATACGCAGTATTTT. It codes for CASSGYRGDTQYF.

The V gene is TRBV5-8, the J gene TRBJ2-1; 12 positions match TRBD2. The ends lost 6 bases at V and 9 bases at J; junction bases unmatched: 13. Germline V gene lookup returns CDR1 SGHTS and CDR2 YDEGEE. This CDR3 region has 16 residues. The CDR3 reads CASTQRLGLAGIEQFF. The CDR3, as DNA: TGTGCCAGCACCCAAAGGCTAGGACTAGCGGGGATTGAGCAGTTCTTC.

V and J are TRBV20-1 and TRBJ2-1; 8 bases match TRBD2. The CDR3 totals 15 residues. Germline-derived CDR1 and CDR2 are DFQATT and SNEGSKA (reference sequence). With 6 bases clipped from V and 2 bases from J, the junction kept 9 bases outside the gene matches. CDR3 DNA: TGCAGTGCCCGACCGGGACTAGGGACCTACAATGAGCAGTTCTTC. Its translation: CSARPGLGTYNEQFF.

This clonotype was counted only a few times. The chain recombines TRBV27 with TRBJ2-5; D might be TRBD1 (5 bases). The CDR3 has 15 amino acids. V was clipped by 3 bases and J by 2 bases, with 13 bases between them. The germline CDR1 and CDR2 sequences are MNHEY and SMNVEV (reference sequence). The CDR3 DNA reads as TGTGCCAGCAGTTTTTGGACAAATGTTCAAGAGACCCAGTACTTC. Its protein product is CASSFWTNVQETQYF.

V and J are TRBV9 and TRBJ2-1, with 7 bases that match TRBD2. This CDR3 has 18 residues. Germline V gives CDR1 SGDLS, CDR2 YYNGEE. J lost 0 bases, V lost 0 bases, and 9 bases had no gene match. The CDR3 nucleotides are TGTGCCAGCAGCGTAGGGAATCTGGAGCGGGGCTCCTACAATGAGCAGTTCTTC. Amino acids: CASSVGNLERGSYNEQFF.

For the CDR3, the DNA is TGTGCCAGCAGCCATAGAGCCGGCTATGATGAGCAGTTCTTC. Protein sequence: CASSHRAGYDEQFF. The chain recombines TRBV27 with TRBJ2-1; D not resolved. CDR3 size: 14 residues. The ends were cut back, 6 bases at V and 8 bases at J, with 17 bases in the middle. The V gene's germline CDR1 is MNHEY and CDR2 SMNVEV (reference sequence).

In its sample, this clonotype was seen a few times. This chain connects TRBV14 to TRBJ1-2; 7 positions agree with TRBD1. In germline, CDR1 is SGHDN, CDR2 FVKESK. This CDR3 comprises 15 residues. V trimming: 4 bases; J trimming: 6 bases; junction bases outside the gene matches: 11. The CDR3 DNA reads TGTGCCAGCAGCCGACAAACACAGGGGTACCATGGCTACACCTTC. Residues: CASSRQTQGYHGYTF.

This chain's CDR3 is CASRGPETYNEQYF. The CDR3 DNA reads TGTGCCAGCAGGGGCCCTGAGACATACAATGAGCAGTACTTC. This chain links TRBV7-3 with TRBJ2-1; D is ambiguous. With the DNA end fitting TRBJ2-7 better, the J assignment may be wrong. CDR3 length equals 14 residues. Looked up from germline, CDR1 is SGHTA and CDR2 is FQGTGA.

Here the CDR3 DNA reads TGTGCCAGCGCTATTAGCGGAGGTTCCTACAATGAGCAGTTCTTC. Translating it yields CASAISGGSYNEQFF. This sequence joins TRBV28 and TRBJ2-1; D possibly corresponds to TRBD2 (6 bases). The CDR3 has 15 residues. The ends were cut back, 8 bases at V and 1 base at J, with 15 bases in the middle. Germline V lookup: CDR1 MDHEN, CDR2 SYDVKM.

This chain uses TRBV5-1 with TRBJ2-1; 7 bases are shared with TRBD2. The CDR3 loop spans 14 amino acids. The V gene's germline CDR1 is SGHRS and CDR2 YFSETQ. V lost 2 bases and J lost 5; bases outside the gene matches: 4. CDR3 bases: TGCGCCAGCAGCTTATATCGGGAGGACAATGAGCAGTTCTTC. Protein sequence: CASSLYREDNEQFF. The complete variable domain, with remaining parts taken from reference TRBV5-1 and TRBJ2-1, reads KAGVTQTPRYLIKTRGQQVTLSCSPISGHRSVSWYQQTPGQGLQFLFEYFSETQRNKGNFPGRFSGRQFSNSRSEMNVSTLELGDSALYLCASSLYREDNEQFFGPGTRLTVL.